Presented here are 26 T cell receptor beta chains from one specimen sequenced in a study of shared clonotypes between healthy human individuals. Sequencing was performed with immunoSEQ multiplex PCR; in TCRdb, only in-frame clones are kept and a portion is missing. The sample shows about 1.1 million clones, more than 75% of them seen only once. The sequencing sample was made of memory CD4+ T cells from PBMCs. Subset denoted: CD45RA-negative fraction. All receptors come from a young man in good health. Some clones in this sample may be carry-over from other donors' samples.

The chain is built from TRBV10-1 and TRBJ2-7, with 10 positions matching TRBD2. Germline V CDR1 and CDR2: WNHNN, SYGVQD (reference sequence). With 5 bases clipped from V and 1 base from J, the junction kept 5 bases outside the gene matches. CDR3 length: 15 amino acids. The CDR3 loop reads CASSLRLAGSYEQYF. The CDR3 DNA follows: TGCGCCAGCAGTTTAAGACTAGCGGGTTCCTACGAGCAGTACTTC.

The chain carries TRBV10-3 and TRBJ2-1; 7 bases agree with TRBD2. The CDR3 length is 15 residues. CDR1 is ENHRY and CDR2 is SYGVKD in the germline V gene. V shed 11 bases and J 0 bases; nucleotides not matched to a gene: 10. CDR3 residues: CALSAGQSSYNEQFF. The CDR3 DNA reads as TGTGCCTTGTCAGCGGGGCAGAGCTCCTACAATGAGCAGTTCTTC.

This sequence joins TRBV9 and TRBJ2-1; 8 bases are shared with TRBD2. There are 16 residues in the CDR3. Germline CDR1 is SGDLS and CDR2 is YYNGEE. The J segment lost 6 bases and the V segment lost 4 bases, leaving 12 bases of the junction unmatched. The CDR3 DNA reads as TGTGCCAGCAGCCCGCGGACTAGCTGGGTAGGCAATGAGCAGTTCTTC. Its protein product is CASSPRTSWVGNEQFF.

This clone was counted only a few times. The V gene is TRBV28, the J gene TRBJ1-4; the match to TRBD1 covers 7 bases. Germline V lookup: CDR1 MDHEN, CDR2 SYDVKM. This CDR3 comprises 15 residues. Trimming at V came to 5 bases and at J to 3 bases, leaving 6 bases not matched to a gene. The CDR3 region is CASSTRGAANEKLFF. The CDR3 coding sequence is TGTGCCAGCAGTACCAGGGGGGCGGCTAATGAAAAACTGTTTTTT.

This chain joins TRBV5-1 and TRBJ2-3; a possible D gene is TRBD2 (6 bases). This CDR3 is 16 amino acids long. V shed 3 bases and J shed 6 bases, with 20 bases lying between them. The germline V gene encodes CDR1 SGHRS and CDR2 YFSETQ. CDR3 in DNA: TGCGCCAGCAGCTCGGCGGCGGCCCCCGGAGGGGATACGCAGTATTTT. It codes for CASSSAAAPGGDTQYF.

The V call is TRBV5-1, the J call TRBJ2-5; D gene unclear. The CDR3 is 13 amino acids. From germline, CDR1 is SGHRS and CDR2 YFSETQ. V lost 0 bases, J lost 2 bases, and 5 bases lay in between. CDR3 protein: CASSLVEQETQYF. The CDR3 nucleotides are TGCGCCAGCAGCTTGGTTGAGCAAGAGACCCAGTACTTC.

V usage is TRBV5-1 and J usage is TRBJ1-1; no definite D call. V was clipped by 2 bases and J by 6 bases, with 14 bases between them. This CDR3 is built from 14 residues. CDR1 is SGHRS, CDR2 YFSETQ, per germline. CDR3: CASSFPESSSEAFF. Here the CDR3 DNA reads TGCGCCAGCAGCTTCCCGGAAAGTTCCTCTGAAGCTTTCTTT.

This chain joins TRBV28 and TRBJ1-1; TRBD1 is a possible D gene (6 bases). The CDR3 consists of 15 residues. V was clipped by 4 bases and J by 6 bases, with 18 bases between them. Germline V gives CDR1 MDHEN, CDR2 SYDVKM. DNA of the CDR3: TGTGCCAGCAGTTCTTTTGGGGGGCGCGTCCCTGAAGCTTTCTTT. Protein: CASSSFGGRVPEAFF.

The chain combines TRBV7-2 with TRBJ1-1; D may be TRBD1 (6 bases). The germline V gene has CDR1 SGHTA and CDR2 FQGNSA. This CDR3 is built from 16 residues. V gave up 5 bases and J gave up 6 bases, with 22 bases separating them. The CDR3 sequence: CASSLGVSWGQAEAFF. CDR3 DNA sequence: TGTGCCAGCAGCCTAGGGGTGAGTTGGGGGCAAGCTGAAGCTTTCTTT.

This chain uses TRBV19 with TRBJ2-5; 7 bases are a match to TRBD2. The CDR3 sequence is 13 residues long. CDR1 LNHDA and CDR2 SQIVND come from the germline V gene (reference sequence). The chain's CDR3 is CGEGLLKQETQYF. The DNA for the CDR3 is TGTGGGGAGGGACTTTTGAAGCAAGAGACCCAGTACTTC.

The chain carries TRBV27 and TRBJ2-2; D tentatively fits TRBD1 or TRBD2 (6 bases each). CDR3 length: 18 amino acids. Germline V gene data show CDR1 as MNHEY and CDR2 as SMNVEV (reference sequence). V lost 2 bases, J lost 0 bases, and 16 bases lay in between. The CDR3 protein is CASSLDRGTPSNTGELFF. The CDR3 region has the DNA TGTGCCAGCAGTTTAGATCGGGGGACACCCTCGAACACCGGGGAGCTGTTTTTT.

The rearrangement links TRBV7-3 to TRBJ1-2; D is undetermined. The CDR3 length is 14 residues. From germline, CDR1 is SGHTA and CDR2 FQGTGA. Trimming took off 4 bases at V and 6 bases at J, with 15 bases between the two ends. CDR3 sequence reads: CASSSWTAQNGYTF. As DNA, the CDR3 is TGTGCCAGCAGCTCCTGGACGGCTCAAAATGGCTACACCTTC.

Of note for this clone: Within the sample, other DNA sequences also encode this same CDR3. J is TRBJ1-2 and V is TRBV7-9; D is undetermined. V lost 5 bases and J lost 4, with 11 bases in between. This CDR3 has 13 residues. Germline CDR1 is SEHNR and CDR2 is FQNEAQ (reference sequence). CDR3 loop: CASSPRSFYGYTF. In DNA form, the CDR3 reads TGTGCCAGCAGCCCGAGGAGTTTCTATGGCTACACCTTC.

This CDR3 reads CASSLDGPPYEQYF. The CDR3 DNA sequence: TGCGCCAGCAGCTTGGACGGACCTCCCTACGAGCAGTACTTC. V usage is TRBV5-1 and J usage is TRBJ2-7; unclear D gene. The CDR3 runs 14 residues. V shed 0 bases and J shed 2 bases, with 9 bases lying between them. Germline values: CDR1 SGHRS, CDR2 YFSETQ.

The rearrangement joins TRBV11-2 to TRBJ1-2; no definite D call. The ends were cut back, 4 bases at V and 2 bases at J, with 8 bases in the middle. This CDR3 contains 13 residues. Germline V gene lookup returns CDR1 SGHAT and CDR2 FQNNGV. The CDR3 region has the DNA TGTGCCAGCAGCTCGATTCGAAACTATGGCTACACCTTC. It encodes CASSSIRNYGYTF.

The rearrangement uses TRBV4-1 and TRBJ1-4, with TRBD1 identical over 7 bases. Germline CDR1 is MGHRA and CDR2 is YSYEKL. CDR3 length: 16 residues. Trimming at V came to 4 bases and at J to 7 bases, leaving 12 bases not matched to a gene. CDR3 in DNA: TGCGCCAGCAGCCCTTGGCCCCAGGGGGAGGGTGAAAAACTGTTTTTT. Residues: CASSPWPQGEGEKLFF.

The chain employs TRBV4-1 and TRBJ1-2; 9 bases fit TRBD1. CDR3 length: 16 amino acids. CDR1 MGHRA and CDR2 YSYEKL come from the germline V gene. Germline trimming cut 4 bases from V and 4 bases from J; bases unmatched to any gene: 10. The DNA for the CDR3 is TGCGCCAGCAGCCGCGATACAGGGGGCTTGGGCTATGGCTACACCTTC. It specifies CASSRDTGGLGYGYTF.

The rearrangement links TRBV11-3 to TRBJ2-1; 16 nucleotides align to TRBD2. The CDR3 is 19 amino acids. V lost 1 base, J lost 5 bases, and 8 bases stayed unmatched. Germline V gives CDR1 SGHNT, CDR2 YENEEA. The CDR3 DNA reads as TGTGCCAGCAGCTTAGGGCTCGCGGGACTAGCGGGAGGGGACAATGAGCAGTTCTTC. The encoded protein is CASSLGLAGLAGGDNEQFF. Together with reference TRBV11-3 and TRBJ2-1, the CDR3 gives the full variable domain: EAGVVQSPRYKIIEKKQPVAFWCNPISGHNTLYWYLQNLGQGPELLIRYENEEAVDDSQLPKDRFSAERLKGVDSTLKIQPAELGDSAVYLCASSLGLAGLAGGDNEQFFGPGTRLTVL.

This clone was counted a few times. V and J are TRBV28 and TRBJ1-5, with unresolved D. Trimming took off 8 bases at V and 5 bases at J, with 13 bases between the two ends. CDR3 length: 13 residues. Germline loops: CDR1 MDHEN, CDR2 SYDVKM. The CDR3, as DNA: TGTGCCAGCCGAACCCAACCCCATCAGCCCCAGCATTTT. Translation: CASRTQPHQPQHF. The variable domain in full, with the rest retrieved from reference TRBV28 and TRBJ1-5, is DVKVTQSSRYLVKRTGEKVFLECVQDMDHENMFWYRQDPGLGLRLIYFSYDVKMKEKGDIPEGYSVSREKKERFSLILESASTNQTSMYLCASRTQPHQPQHFGDGTRLSIL.

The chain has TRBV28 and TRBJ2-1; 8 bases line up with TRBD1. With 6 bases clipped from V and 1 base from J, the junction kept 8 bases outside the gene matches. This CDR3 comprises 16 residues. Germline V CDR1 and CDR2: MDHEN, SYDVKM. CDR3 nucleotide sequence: TGTGCCAGCAGCAACGACCGGACAGGGTCCTACAATGAGCAGTTCTTC. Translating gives CASSNDRTGSYNEQFF.

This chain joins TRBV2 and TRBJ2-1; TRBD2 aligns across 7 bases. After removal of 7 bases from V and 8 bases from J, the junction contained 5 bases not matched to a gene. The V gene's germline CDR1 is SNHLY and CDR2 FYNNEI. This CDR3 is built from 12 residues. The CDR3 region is CASKRETYEQFF. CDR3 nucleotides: TGTGCCAGCAAGCGGGAAACGTATGAGCAGTTCTTC.

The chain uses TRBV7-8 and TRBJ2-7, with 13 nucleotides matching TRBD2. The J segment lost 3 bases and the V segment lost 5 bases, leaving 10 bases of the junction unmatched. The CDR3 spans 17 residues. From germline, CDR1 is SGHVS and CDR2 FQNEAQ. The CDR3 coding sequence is TGTGCCAGCAGCACTCGATCCGGGACTAGCGGGATCTACGAGCAGTACTTC. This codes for CASSTRSGTSGIYEQYF.

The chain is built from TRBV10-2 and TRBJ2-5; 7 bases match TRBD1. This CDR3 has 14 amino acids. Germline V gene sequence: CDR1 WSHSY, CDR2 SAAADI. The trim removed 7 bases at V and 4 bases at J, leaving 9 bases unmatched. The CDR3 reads CASTPSSGGETQYF. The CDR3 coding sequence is TGCGCCAGCACCCCATCTTCAGGGGGAGAGACCCAGTACTTC.

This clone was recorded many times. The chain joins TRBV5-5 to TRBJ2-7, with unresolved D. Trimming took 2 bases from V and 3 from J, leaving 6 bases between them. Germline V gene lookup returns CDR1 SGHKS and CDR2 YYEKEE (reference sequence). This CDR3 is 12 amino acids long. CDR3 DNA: TGTGCCAGCAGCTTTGACCTCTACGAGCAGTACTTC. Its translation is CASSFDLYEQYF.

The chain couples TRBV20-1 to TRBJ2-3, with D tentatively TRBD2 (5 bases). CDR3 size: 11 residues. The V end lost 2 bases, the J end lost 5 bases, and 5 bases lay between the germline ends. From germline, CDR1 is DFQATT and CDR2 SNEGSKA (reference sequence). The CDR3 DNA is TGCAGTGCTAGAAGCGGAGATACGCAGTATTTT. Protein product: CSARSGDTQYF.

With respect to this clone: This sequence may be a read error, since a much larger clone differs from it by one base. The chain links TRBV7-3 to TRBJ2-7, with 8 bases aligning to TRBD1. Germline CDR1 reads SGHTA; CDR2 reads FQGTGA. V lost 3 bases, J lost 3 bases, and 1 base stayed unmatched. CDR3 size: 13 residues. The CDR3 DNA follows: TGTGCCAGCAGCTTGGGACAGGACTACGAGCAGTACTTC. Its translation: CASSLGQDYEQYF. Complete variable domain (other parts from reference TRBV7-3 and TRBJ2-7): GAGVSQTPSNKVTEKGKYVELRCDPISGHTALYWYRQSLGQGPEFLIYFQGTGAADDSGLPNDRFFAVRPEGSVSTLKIQRTERGDSAVYLCASSLGQDYEQYFGPGTRLTVT.